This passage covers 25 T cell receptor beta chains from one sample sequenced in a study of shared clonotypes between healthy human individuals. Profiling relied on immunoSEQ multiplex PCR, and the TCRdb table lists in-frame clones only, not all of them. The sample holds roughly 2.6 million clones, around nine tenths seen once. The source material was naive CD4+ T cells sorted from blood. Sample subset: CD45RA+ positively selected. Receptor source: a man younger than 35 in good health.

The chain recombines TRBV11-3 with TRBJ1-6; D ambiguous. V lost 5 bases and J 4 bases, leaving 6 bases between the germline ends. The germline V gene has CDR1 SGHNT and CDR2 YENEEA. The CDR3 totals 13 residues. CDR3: CASSEGYNSPLHF. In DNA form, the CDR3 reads TGTGCCAGCAGCGAGGGATATAATTCACCCCTCCACTTT.

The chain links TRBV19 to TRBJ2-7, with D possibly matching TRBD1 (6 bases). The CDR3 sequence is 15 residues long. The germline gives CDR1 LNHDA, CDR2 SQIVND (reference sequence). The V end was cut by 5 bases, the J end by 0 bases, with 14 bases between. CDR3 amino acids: CASSVRQESSYEQYF. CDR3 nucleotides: TGTGCCAGTAGTGTCCGACAGGAGAGCTCCTACGAGCAGTACTTC.

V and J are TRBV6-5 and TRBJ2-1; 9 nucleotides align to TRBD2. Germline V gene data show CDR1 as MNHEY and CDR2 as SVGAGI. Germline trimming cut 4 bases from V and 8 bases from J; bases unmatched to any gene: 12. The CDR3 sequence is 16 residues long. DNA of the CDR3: TGTGCCAGCAGTTCCCTAGCTAGCGGGATGGTCGATGAGCAGTTCTTC. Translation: CASSSLASGMVDEQFF.

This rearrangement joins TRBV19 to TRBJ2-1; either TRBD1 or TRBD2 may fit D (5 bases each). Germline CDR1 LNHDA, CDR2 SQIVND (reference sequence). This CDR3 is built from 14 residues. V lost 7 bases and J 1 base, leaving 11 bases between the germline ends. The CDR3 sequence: CASKRDGSYNEQFF. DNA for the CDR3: TGTGCCAGTAAGAGGGACGGATCCTACAATGAGCAGTTCTTC.

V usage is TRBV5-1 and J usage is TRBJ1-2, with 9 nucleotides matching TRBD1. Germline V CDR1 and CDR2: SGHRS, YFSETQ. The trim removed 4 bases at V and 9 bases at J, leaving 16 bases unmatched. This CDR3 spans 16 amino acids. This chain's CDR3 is CASSPGQGQTRGSYTF. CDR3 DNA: TGCGCCAGCAGCCCGGGACAGGGTCAAACCAGAGGGAGCTACACCTTC.

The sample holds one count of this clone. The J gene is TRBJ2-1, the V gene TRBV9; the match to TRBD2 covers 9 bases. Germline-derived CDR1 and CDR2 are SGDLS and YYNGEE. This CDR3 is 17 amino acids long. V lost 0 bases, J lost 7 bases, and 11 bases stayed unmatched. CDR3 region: CASSVATRREGQNEQFF. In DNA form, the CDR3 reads TGTGCCAGCAGCGTAGCTACGAGGCGGGAGGGCCAAAATGAGCAGTTCTTC.

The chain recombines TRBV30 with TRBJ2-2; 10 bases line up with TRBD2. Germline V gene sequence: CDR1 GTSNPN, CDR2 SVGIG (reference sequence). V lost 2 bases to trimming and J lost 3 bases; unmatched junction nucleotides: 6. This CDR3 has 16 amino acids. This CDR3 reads CAWSPLAGGYTGELFF. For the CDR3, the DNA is TGTGCCTGGAGTCCTTTAGCGGGGGGCTACACCGGGGAGCTGTTTTTT.

As DNA, the CDR3 is TGTGCCTCCCGGAACACCGGGGAGCTGTTTTTT. The encoded protein is CASRNTGELFF. The chain employs TRBV10-3 and TRBJ2-2; D is unresolved. Germline V gene sequence: CDR1 ENHRY, CDR2 SYGVKD. The CDR3 spans 11 residues. Trimming left V 11 bases short and J 1 base short, with 5 bases between.

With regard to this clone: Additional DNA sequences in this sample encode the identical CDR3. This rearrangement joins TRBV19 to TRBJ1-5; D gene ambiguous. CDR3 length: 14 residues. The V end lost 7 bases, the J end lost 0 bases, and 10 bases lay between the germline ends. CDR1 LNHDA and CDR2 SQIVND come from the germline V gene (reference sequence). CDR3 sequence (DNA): TGTGCCAGTACCCCGGGAGGTAGCAATCAGCCCCAGCATTTT. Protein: CASTPGGSNQPQHF.

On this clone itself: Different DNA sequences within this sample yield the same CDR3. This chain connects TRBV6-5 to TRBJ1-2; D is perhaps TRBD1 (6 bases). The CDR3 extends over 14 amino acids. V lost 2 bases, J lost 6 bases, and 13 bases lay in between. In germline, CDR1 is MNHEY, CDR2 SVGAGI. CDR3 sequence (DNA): TGTGCCAGCAGTTACCTTACAGGGAGTGATGGCTACACCTTC. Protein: CASSYLTGSDGYTF.

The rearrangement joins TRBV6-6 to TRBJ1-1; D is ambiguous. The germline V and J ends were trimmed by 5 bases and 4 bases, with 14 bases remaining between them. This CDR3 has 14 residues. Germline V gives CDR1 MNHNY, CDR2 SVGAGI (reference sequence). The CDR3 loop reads CASSIRGEGTEAFF. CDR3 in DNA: TGTGCCAGCAGTATACGTGGGGAGGGCACTGAAGCTTTCTTT.

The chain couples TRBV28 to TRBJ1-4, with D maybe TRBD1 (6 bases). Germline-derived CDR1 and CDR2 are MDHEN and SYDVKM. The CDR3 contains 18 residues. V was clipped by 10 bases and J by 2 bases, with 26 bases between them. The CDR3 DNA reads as TGTGCCACCTCGATCCCTGTGGGGGCAAGGGGCACTAATGAAAAACTGTTTTTT. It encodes CATSIPVGARGTNEKLFF.

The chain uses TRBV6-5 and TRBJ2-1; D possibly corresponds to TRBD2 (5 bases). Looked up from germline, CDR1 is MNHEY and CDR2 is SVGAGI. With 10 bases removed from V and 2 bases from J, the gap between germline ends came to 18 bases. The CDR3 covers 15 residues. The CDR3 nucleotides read TGTGCCACCTCCAGAACTAGTGCAACCTACAATGAGCAGTTCTTC. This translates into CATSRTSATYNEQFF.

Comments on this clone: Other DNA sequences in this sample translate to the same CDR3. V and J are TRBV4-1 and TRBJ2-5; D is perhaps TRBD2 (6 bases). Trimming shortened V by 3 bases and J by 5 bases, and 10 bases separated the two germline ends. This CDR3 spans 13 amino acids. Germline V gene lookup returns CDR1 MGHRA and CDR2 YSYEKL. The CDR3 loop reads CASSQGLLETQYF. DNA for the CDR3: TGCGCCAGCAGCCAGGGACTCCTGGAGACCCAGTACTTC.

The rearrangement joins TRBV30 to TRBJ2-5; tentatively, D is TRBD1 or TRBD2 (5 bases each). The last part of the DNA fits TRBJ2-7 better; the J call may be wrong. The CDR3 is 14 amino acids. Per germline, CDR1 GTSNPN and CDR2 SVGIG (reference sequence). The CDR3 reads CAWEGNRLRSEQYF. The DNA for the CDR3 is TGTGCCTGGGAGGGAAACAGGTTACGGTCCGAGCAGTACTTC.

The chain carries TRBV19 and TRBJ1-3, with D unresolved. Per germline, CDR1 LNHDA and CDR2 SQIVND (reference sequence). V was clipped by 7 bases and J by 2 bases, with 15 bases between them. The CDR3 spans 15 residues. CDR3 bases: TGTGCCAGTACCTCAGTGGGTGATCCTGGAAACACCATATATTTT. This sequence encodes CASTSVGDPGNTIYF.

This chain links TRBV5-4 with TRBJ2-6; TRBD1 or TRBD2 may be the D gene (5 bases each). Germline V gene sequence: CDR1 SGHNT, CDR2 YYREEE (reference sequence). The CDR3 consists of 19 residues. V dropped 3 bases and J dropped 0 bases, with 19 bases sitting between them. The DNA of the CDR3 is TGTGCCAGCAGCTCTATACCCGGGACGGTAAACTCTGGGGCCAACGTCCTGACTTTC. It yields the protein CASSSIPGTVNSGANVLTF.

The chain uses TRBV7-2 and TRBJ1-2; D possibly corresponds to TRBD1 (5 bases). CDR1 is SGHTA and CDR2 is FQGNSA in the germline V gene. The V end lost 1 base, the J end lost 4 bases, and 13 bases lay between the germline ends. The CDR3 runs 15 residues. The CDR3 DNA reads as TGTGCCAGCAGCTTAGGTTCAGGGATGATCTATGGCTACACCTTC. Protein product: CASSLGSGMIYGYTF.

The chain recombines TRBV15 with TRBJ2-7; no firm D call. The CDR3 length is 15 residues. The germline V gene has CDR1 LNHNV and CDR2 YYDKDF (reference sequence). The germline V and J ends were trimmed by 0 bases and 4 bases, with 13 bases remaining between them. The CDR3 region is CATSRDQAGNYEQYF. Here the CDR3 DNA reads TGTGCCACCAGCAGAGATCAGGCAGGAAATTACGAGCAGTACTTC.

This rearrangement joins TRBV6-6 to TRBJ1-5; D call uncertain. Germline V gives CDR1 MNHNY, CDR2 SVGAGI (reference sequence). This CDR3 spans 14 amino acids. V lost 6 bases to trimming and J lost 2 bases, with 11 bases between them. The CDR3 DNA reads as TGTGCCAGCAGCCCCCGGGAGGGCAATCAGCCCCAGCATTTT. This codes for CASSPREGNQPQHF.

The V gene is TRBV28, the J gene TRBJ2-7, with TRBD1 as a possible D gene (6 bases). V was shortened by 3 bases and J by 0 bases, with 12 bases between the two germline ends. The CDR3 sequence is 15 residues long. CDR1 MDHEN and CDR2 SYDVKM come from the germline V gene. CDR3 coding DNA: TGTGCCAGCAGTTTGGAGCAGGGGTTCTCCTACGAGCAGTACTTC. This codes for CASSLEQGFSYEQYF.

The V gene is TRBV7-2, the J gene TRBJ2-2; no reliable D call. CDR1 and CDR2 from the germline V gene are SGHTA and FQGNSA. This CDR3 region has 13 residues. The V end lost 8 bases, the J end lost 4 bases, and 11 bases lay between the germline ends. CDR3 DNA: TGTGCCAGCGGACCAAGAGGCACCGGGGAGCTGTTTTTT. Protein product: CASGPRGTGELFF.

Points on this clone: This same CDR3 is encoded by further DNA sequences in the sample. The CDR3 here is CSARVGETQYF. CDR3 DNA: TGCAGTGCTAGAGTGGGAGAGACCCAGTACTTC. The chain carries TRBV20-1 and TRBJ2-5; D is undetermined. Germline CDR1 DFQATT, CDR2 SNEGSKA (reference sequence). The CDR3 runs 11 residues. V was shortened by 1 base and J by 4 bases, with 4 bases between the two germline ends.

CDR3 nucleotides: TGTGCCAGCAGTCCGGGGACAGGGTCAGCCTATGGCTACACCTTC. Amino acid sequence: CASSPGTGSAYGYTF. The chain couples TRBV27 to TRBJ1-2; 9 bases match TRBD1. The germline V gene encodes CDR1 MNHEY and CDR2 SMNVEV (reference sequence). J lost 4 bases, V lost 5 bases, and 8 bases had no gene match. The CDR3 covers 15 residues.

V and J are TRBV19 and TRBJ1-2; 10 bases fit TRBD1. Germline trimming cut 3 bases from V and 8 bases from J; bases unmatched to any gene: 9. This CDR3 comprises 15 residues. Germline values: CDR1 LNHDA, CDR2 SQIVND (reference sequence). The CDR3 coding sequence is TGTGCCAGTAGTATGGAGGACAGGGGGACGCAGGGCTACACCTTC. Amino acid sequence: CASSMEDRGTQGYTF.